This T cell receptor (beta chain) stems from a study of blood T cell repertoires in COVID-19. Study overall: Italy, Spain and the United States were the sources of the convalescent and acute COVID-19 samples.

Sequencing was performed with immunoSEQ multiplex PCR; in TCRdb, only in-frame clones are kept and a portion is missing. The data show around 310,000 clones, with about 90% seen just once and about 4.7% held by the top ten. Trimming left V 4 bases short and J 5 bases short, with 20 bases between. The CDR3 runs 16 residues. Per germline, CDR1 MDHEN and CDR2 SYDVKM. The source material was PBMCs or T cells enriched from blood (not recorded which). The sequence came from a man aged 25-45 years who had recovered from COVID-19. The chain is built from TRBV28 and TRBJ1-2, with D hard to call. The CDR3 DNA reads as TGTGCCAGCAGTTCTCCCCTGGCAGGCCTACTTTATGGCTACACCTTC. Translation gives CASSSPLAGLLYGYTF.